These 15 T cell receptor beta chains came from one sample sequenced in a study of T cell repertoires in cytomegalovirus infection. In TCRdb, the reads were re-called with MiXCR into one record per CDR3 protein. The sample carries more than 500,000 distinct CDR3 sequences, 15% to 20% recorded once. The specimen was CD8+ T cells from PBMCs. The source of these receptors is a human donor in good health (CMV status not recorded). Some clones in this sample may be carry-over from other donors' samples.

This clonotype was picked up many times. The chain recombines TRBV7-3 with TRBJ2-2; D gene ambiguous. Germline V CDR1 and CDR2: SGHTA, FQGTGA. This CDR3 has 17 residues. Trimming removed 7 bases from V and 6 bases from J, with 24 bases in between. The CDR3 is CASTPVGLGYGAGELFF. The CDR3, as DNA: TGTGCCAGCACCCCCGTTGGGCTAGGCTATGGAGCCGGGGAGCTGTTTTTT.

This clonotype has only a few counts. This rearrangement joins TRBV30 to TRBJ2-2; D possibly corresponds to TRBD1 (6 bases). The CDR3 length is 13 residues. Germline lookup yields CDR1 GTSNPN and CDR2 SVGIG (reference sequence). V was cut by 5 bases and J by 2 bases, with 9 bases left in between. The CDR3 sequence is CAWGQTNTGELFF. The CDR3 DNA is TGTGCCTGGGGACAGACTAACACCGGGGAGCTGTTTTTT.

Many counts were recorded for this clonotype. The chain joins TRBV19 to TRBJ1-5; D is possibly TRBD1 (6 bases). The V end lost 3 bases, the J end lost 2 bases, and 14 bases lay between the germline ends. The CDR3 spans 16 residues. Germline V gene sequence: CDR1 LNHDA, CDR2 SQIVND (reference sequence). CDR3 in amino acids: CASSINKGEGNQPQHF. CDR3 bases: TGTGCCAGTAGTATCAACAAGGGGGAGGGCAATCAGCCCCAGCATTTT.

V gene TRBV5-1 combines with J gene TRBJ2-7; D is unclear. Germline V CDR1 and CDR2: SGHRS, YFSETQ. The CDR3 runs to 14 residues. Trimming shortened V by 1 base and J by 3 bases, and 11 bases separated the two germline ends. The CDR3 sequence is CASSLSDPSYEQYF. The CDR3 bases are TGCGCCAGCAGCTTGTCGGACCCAAGCTACGAGCAGTACTTC.

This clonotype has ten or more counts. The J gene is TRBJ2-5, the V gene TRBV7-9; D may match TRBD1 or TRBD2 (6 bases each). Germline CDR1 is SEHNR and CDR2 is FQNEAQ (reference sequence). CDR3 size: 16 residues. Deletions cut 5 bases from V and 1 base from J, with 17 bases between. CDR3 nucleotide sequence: TGTGCCAGCAGCGTCCCCGAGGAGGGGGGCCAAGAGACCCAGTACTTC. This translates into CASSVPEEGGQETQYF.

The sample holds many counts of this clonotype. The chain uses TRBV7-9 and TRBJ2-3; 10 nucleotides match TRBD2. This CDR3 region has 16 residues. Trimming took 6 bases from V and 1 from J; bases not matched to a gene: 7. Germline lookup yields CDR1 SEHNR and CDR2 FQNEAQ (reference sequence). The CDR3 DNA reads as TGTGCCAGCAGAGGAGAAGCGGGAGGGCGCACAGATACGCAGTATTTT. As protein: CASRGEAGGRTDTQYF. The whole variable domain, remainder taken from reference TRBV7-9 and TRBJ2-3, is DTGVSQNPRHKITKRGQNVTFRCDPISEHNRLYWYRQTLGQGPEFLTYFQNEAQLEKSRLLSDRFSAERPKGSFSTLEIQRTEQGDSAMYLCASRGEAGGRTDTQYFGPGTRLTVL.

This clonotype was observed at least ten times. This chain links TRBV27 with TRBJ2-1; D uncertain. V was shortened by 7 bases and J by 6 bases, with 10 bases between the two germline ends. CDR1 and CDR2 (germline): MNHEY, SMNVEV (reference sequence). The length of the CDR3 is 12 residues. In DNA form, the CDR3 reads TGTGCCAGCACTAGTTCAGCCAATGAGCAGTTCTTC. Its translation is CASTSSANEQFF.

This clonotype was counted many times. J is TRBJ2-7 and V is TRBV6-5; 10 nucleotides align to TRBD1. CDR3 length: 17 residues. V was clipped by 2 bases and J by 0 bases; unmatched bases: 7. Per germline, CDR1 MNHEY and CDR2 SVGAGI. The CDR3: CASSYAYGDRGSYEQYF. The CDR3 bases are TGTGCCAGCAGTTACGCCTATGGGGACAGGGGCTCCTACGAGCAGTACTTC.

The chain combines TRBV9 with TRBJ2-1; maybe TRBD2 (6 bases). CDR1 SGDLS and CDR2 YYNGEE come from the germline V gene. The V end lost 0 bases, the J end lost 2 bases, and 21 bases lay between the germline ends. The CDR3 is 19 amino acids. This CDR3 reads CASSVDPNIGGPTYNEQFF. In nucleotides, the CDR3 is TGTGCCAGCAGCGTAGATCCCAATATCGGGGGACCGACCTACAATGAGCAGTTCTTC.

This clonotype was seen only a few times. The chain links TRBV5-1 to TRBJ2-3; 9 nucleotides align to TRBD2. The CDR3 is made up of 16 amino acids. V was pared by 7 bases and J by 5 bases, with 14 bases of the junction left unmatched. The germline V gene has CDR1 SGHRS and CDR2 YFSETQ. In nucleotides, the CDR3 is TGCGCCAGCGAACCTCAGGGGCTAGCGGGACAAGATACGCAGTATTTT. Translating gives CASEPQGLAGQDTQYF.

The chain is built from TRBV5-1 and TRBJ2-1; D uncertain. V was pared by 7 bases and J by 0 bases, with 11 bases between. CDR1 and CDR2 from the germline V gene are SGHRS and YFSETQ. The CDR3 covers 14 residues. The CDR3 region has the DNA TGCGCCAGCGGCAACGGCGGCTCCTACAATGAGCAGTTCTTC. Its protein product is CASGNGGSYNEQFF.

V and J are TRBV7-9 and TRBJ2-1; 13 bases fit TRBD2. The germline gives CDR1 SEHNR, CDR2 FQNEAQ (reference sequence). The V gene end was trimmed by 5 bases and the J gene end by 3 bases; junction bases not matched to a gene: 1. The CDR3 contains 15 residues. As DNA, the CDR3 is TGTGCCAGCAGCGGACTAGCGGGGGACTACAATGAGCAGTTCTTC. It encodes CASSGLAGDYNEQFF. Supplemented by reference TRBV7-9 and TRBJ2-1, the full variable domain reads DTGVSQNPRHKITKRGQNVTFRCDPISEHNRLYWYRQTLGQGPEFLTYFQNEAQLEKSRLLSDRFSAERPKGSFSTLEIQRTEQGDSAMYLCASSGLAGDYNEQFFGPGTRLTVL.

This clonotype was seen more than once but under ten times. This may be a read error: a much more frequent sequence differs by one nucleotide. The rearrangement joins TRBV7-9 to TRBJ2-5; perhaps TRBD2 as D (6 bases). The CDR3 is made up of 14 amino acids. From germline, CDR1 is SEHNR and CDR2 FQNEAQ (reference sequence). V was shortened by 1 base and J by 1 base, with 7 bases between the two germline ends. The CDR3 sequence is CASSLGGVQETQYF. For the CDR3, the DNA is TGTGCCAGCAGCTTAGGGGGGGTCCAAGAGACCCAGTACTTC. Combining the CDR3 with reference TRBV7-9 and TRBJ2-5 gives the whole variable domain DTGVSQNPRHKITKRGQNVTFRCDPISEHNRLYWYRQTLGQGPEFLTYFQNEAQLEKSRLLSDRFSAERPKGSFSTLEIQRTEQGDSAMYLCASSLGGVQETQYFGPGTRLLVL.

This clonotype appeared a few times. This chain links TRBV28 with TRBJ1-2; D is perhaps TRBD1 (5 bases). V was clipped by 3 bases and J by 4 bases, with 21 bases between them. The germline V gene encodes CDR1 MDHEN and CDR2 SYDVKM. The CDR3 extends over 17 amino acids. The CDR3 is CASSFVTPRQGGYGYTF. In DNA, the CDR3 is TGTGCCAGCAGTTTTGTAACCCCACGGCAGGGTGGCTATGGCTACACCTTC.

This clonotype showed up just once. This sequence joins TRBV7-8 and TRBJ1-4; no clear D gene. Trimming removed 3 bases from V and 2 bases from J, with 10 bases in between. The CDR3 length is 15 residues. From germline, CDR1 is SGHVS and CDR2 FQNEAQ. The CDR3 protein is CASSFGAFTNEKLFF. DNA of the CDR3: TGTGCCAGCAGCTTTGGCGCTTTCACTAATGAAAAACTGTTTTTT.